Presented here are 23 T cell receptor beta chains from one specimen sequenced in a study of cytomegalovirus exposure and HLA in healthy donors. The PCR used 60 Vbeta and 13 Jbeta primers. Generated by immunoSEQ multiplex PCR, the TCRdb table keeps only in-frame clones and is missing some. The sample consists of 150,000 to 200,000 clones, approximately 81% of them appearing once. Sequencing was carried out using PBMCs. These receptors were collected from a man aged 18 to 35 in good health and CMV-seropositive.

The V and J genes are TRBV9 and TRBJ2-3, with D tentatively TRBD2 (7 bases). From germline, CDR1 is SGDLS and CDR2 YYNGEE. CDR3 length: 15 amino acids. Deletions cut 4 bases from V and 6 bases from J, with 18 bases between. CDR3 region: CASSLTGWGGDTQYF. CDR3 in DNA: TGTGCCAGCAGCCTAACGGGTTGGGGGGGCGATACGCAGTATTTT. Combining the CDR3 with reference TRBV9 and TRBJ2-3 gives the whole variable domain DSGVTQTPKHLITATGQRVTLRCSPRSGDLSVYWYQQSLDQGLQFLIQYYNGEERAKGNILERFSAQQFPDLHSELNLSSLELGDSALYFCASSLTGWGGDTQYFGPGTRLTVL.

This chain joins TRBV6-5 and TRBJ2-3; a weak D match, TRBD1 (6 bases). The V and J ends lost 4 bases and 1 base respectively, with 12 bases between them. CDR3 length: 15 residues. CDR1 and CDR2 (germline): MNHEY, SVGAGI. CDR3 nucleotides: TGTGCCAGCAGTTTTTATGGGGGCCGCACAGATACGCAGTATTTT. Protein sequence: CASSFYGGRTDTQYF.

The chain joins TRBV5-4 to TRBJ2-1, with TRBD2 as a possible D gene (7 bases). Trimming took 3 bases from V and 0 from J, leaving 13 bases between them. Germline V gives CDR1 SGHNT, CDR2 YYREEE (reference sequence). The CDR3 totals 16 residues. CDR3 in DNA: TGTGCCAGCAGCTACGGGGGGCCAGTCTCCTACAATGAGCAGTTCTTC. This sequence encodes CASSYGGPVSYNEQFF.

This clone appeared a few times. The chain is built from TRBV19 and TRBJ1-1; D not certain. V gave up 3 bases and J gave up 1 base, with 9 bases separating them. Germline lookup yields CDR1 LNHDA and CDR2 SQIVND (reference sequence). The CDR3 totals 14 residues. The CDR3 reads CASSILLWNTEAFF. As DNA, the CDR3 is TGTGCCAGTAGTATTCTCTTGTGGAACACTGAAGCTTTCTTT.

This clone appeared a single time. V gene TRBV5-6 combines with J gene TRBJ1-4, with 8 bases that match TRBD1. CDR1 and CDR2 (germline): SGHDT, YYEEEE. After removal of 4 bases from V and 7 bases from J, the junction contained 12 bases not matched to a gene. The CDR3 contains 16 residues. This chain's CDR3 is CASSLNRGIGGEKLFF. Here the CDR3 DNA reads TGTGCCAGCAGCCTTAACAGGGGGATCGGAGGTGAAAAACTGTTTTTT.

The V and J genes are TRBV7-2 and TRBJ2-2, with 11 nucleotides matching TRBD2. This CDR3 region has 16 residues. Germline CDR1 is SGHTA and CDR2 is FQGNSA. V gave up 3 bases and J gave up 4 bases; unmatched junction bases: 4. The CDR3 region has the DNA TGTGCCAGCAGCTTTAGCGGGGGGGCCACCACCGGGGAGCTGTTTTTT. Its protein product is CASSFSGGATTGELFF. The full variable domain, with the rest looked up from reference TRBV7-2 and TRBJ2-2, is GAGVSQSPSNKVTEKGKDVELRCDPISGHTALYWYRQSLGQGLEFLIYFQGNSAPDKSGLPSDRFSAERTGGSVSTLTIQRTQQEDSAVYLCASSFSGGATTGELFFGEGSRLTVL.

V is TRBV5-1 and J is TRBJ2-5, with 9 positions matching TRBD1. The CDR3 runs 15 residues. Germline loops: CDR1 SGHRS, CDR2 YFSETQ. V shed 1 base, J shed 4 bases, and the junction held 5 bases outside the gene matches. The DNA for the CDR3 is TGCGCCAGCAGCTTGTTGACAGGGGGAGGAGAGACCCAGTACTTC. Translated: CASSLLTGGGETQYF.

This clone showed up just once. The CDR3 sequence: CASSPGTSEPDTQYF. The CDR3 DNA is TGTGCCAGCAGTCCCGGGACTAGCGAACCAGATACGCAGTATTTT. The genes are TRBV6-4 and TRBJ2-3; 10 positions match TRBD2. CDR1 is MRHNA and CDR2 is SNTAGT in the germline V gene. V lost 5 bases to trimming and J lost 4 bases; unmatched junction nucleotides: 6. The CDR3 is 15 amino acids.

This clone was seen once. CDR3 nucleotide sequence: TGTGCCAGCAGTCCAACTGGAAACACCATATATTTT. It codes for CASSPTGNTIYF. The chain links TRBV6-5 to TRBJ1-3; D call uncertain. The CDR3 totals 12 residues. V was trimmed by 5 bases and J by 2 bases, leaving 4 bases between them. Germline V lookup: CDR1 MNHEY, CDR2 SVGAGI.

This chain joins TRBV9 and TRBJ1-6, with 9 bases matching TRBD1. This CDR3 has 19 residues. Germline V gives CDR1 SGDLS, CDR2 YYNGEE. V lost 0 bases and J lost 7; bases outside the gene matches: 14. As DNA, the CDR3 is TGTGCCAGCAGCGTAGGGAGTCTCGGGACAGGGAAACTCAATTCACCCCTCCACTTT. Amino acid sequence: CASSVGSLGTGKLNSPLHF.

The rearrangement links TRBV5-1 to TRBJ2-7; TRBD1 might be the D (6 bases). V gave up 4 bases and J gave up 2 bases, with 16 bases separating them. CDR1 SGHRS and CDR2 YFSETQ come from the germline V gene. There are 15 residues in the CDR3. The CDR3 DNA is TGCGCCAGCAGCGCCCGGACAGATAAAACCTACGAGCAGTACTTC. Its protein is CASSARTDKTYEQYF.

This clone was found once. The V and J genes are TRBV7-9 and TRBJ1-3, with D possibly TRBD1 on 5 matching bases. CDR3 size: 15 residues. Germline CDR1 SEHNR, CDR2 FQNEAQ (reference sequence). Trimming took off 8 bases at V and 1 base at J, with 15 bases between the two ends. CDR3 coding DNA: TGTGCCAGCCAGGGCTCCCTGCTATCTGGAAACACCATATATTTT. The encoded protein is CASQGSLLSGNTIYF.

This chain connects TRBV7-9 to TRBJ1-4; D may be TRBD1 (6 bases). Germline loops: CDR1 SEHNR, CDR2 FQNEAQ (reference sequence). Trimming cost V 4 bases and J 8 bases, with 17 bases left between them. CDR3 length: 15 residues. The CDR3 coding sequence is TGTGCCAGCAGCTCAAGACAGGCCCAGCAGGAAAAACTGTTTTTT. Amino acid sequence: CASSSRQAQQEKLFF.

This chain uses TRBV14 with TRBJ1-2, with D hard to call. There are 14 residues in the CDR3. Germline V gene data show CDR1 as SGHDN and CDR2 as FVKESK. Between the trimmed V and J ends, which lost 5 bases and 3 bases, there was a span of 13 bases. In DNA, the CDR3 is TGTGCCAGCAGCTCAACCAGGCCCGACTATGGCTACACCTTC. Its translation: CASSSTRPDYGYTF.

The V gene is TRBV15, the J gene TRBJ1-5; D is undetermined. Germline assignment: CDR1 LNHNV and CDR2 YYDKDF (reference sequence). The CDR3 extends over 12 amino acids. V was cut by 5 bases and J by 9 bases, with 11 bases left in between. The CDR3 DNA is TGTGCCACCAGCGCGGTATACGGGCCCCAGCATTTT. Protein sequence: CATSAVYGPQHF.

The chain links TRBV5-1 to TRBJ1-3; the D gene is possibly TRBD1 (6 bases). Germline V gives CDR1 SGHRS, CDR2 YFSETQ. CDR3 length: 16 residues. V dropped 2 bases and J dropped 4 bases, with 16 bases sitting between them. The CDR3 is CASSLGSGGTGNTIYF. The CDR3 DNA reads as TGCGCCAGCAGCTTAGGGAGCGGGGGCACCGGAAACACCATATATTTT.

The chain combines TRBV6-6 with TRBJ2-5; 7 bases map to TRBD1. V lost 5 bases to trimming and J lost 2 bases; unmatched junction nucleotides: 8. Germline V gene lookup returns CDR1 MNHNY and CDR2 SVGAGI (reference sequence). The CDR3 loop spans 15 amino acids. CDR3 nucleotide sequence: TGTGCCAGCAGTGGGCAGAACAGGGGTCAAGAGACCCAGTACTTC. This gives the protein CASSGQNRGQETQYF.

CDR3 protein: CATLSGYEQYF. The CDR3, as DNA: TGTGCCACCCTCAGCGGGTACGAGCAGTACTTC. The rearrangement links TRBV10-3 to TRBJ2-7, with TRBD2 as a possible D gene (6 bases). V shed 10 bases and J shed 4 bases, with 11 bases lying between them. Germline V CDR1 and CDR2: ENHRY, SYGVKD. The CDR3 sequence is 11 residues long.

This chain uses TRBV6-5 with TRBJ1-2, with TRBD1 matching 11 bases. The CDR3 sequence is 15 residues long. Germline V gene sequence: CDR1 MNHEY, CDR2 SVGAGI. V was clipped by 2 bases and J by 8 bases; unmatched bases: 7. Here the CDR3 reads CASSYVGQGAGGYTF. The CDR3 DNA is TGTGCCAGCAGTTACGTCGGACAGGGGGCCGGGGGCTACACCTTC.

The rearrangement links TRBV6-1 to TRBJ2-1; TRBD2 matches at 11 bases. The length of the CDR3 is 18 residues. Germline CDR1 is MNHNS and CDR2 is SASEGT. V shed 2 bases, J shed 4 bases, and the junction held 10 bases outside the gene matches. DNA for the CDR3: TGTGCCAGCAGTGAACTCCAGGCTAGCGGGGGGTCTTACAATGAGCAGTTCTTC. Amino acids: CASSELQASGGSYNEQFF.

The chain recombines TRBV6-6 with TRBJ2-7, with 7 nucleotides matching TRBD1. J lost 6 bases, V lost 4 bases, and 6 bases had no gene match. The CDR3 runs to 13 residues. Per germline, CDR1 MNHNY and CDR2 SVGAGI (reference sequence). The CDR3 nucleotides read TGTGCCAGCAGTTCACAGGGGTGGGGCGAGCAGTACTTC. Translating it yields CASSSQGWGEQYF.

The chain links TRBV5-1 to TRBJ1-2; D is perhaps TRBD1 (6 bases). Trimming took 0 bases from V and 4 from J, leaving 10 bases between them. Germline loops: CDR1 SGHRS, CDR2 YFSETQ. This CDR3 spans 14 amino acids. CDR3 sequence reads: CASSLADRIYGYTF. The CDR3 DNA sequence: TGCGCCAGCAGCTTGGCGGACAGAATCTATGGCTACACCTTC.

In its sample, this clone was seen a few times. This chain uses TRBV4-2 with TRBJ1-5; D perhaps matches TRBD1 (6 bases). The CDR3 spans 15 residues. Germline V CDR1 and CDR2: LGHNA, YNFKEQ. Trimming stripped 1 base from V and 3 bases from J, with 10 bases between. CDR3 DNA sequence: TGTGCCAGCAGCCAAGGATCAGGGGACAATCAGCCCCAGCATTTT. Translating it yields CASSQGSGDNQPQHF.